This T cell receptor (beta chain) emerged from a study of graft-versus-host responses after intestinal transplantation (dated by TCRdb to the early 2020s). A note on the overall study: Multivisceral, liver-intestinal, or isolated intestinal transplants were received by the recipients. Every recipient was given anti-thymocyte globulin induction, followed by 2 to 3 years of maintenance tacrolimus and steroids. After intestinal transplantation, graft-versus-host and host-versus-graft alloreactive T cell clones in the graft, circulation and bone marrow were tracked using bulk TCR-beta CDR3 sequencing. Alloreactive clones were identified by sequencing pre-transplant mixed lymphocyte reaction products and comparing them with unstimulated pre-transplant donor and recipient T cells. Of the approximately 25 intestinal transplant recipients enrolled in the cohort, one of whom was a retransplant, a few patients without pretransplant specimens were excluded. Donor T cell macrochimerism was defined as a peak of at least 4% donor T cells among recipient peripheral blood mononuclear cells. Instead of going to the commercial service, samples from a few later patients were sequenced in-house on an Illumina MiSeq and processed with MiXCR. Broad study findings and their caveats: GvH clones were detected in recipient bone marrow, and some of these GvH clones were observed earlier in ileal mucosa or blood, consistent with an intestinal mucosal origin. High GvH to HvG T cell clonal ratios were observed in the allografts of patients with donor T cell macrochimerism. Early after transplant, declines in HvG clones were associated with peak levels of circulating GvH clones. The conclusions were limited by the relatively low number and heterogeneity of the intestinal transplant patients.

The library was made by the immunoSEQ multiplex PCR assay. For most patients, genomic DNA was isolated with the Qiagen DNeasy Blood and Tissue Kit and shipped frozen to Adaptive Biotechnologies for TCR sequencing. For most patients, genomic DNA was subjected to high-throughput TCR-beta CDR3 sequencing by Adaptive Biotechnologies. The original methods were these. Adaptive's ImmunoSEQ software supplied the TCR sequencing data for around 17 patients, while MiXCR and VDJtools were used to process three other patients. CD4 versus CD8 sorting errors were corrected by removing sequences found in both subsets at a frequency ratio below 5:1. Because the origin of CDR3 nucleotide sequences shared between donor and recipient could not be assigned, those sequences were removed. Alloreactive clones required at least 2-fold expansion over unstimulated cells and minimum CFSE-low frequency of 0.002% (template counts) or 0.001% (read counts). A clone was considered mappable if detected in the sequenced pre-transplant spleen, lymph node, or MLR CFSE-low populations of the donor or recipient. The cumulative frequency of alloreactive clones was calculated as a percentage of all sequences, weighted by copy number. TCRdb's version of the immuneACCESS table is confined to in-frame rearrangements and falls short of the full clone set. An unresolved V gene accounts for under half of the shortfall where checked; the remainder is of unknown origin. The DNA gave D and trimming, while V, J and clone size come from that table. The sample records about 93,000 clones, just under 95% of which are singletons. Jointly, the top ten make up less than 0.5% of the sample.

As concerns this clone: Its specific antigen is unknown. Qualities for individual bases were not recorded, and no much larger clone is one base off.

The junction shows trimming of 4 bases on V and 8 bases on J, and the gene matches do not reach 19 bases of it. According to the germline V gene (reference sequence), CDR1 reads MNHEY and CDR2 reads SMNVEV. Including cysteine and phenylalanine, the CDR3 has 17 amino acids. This entry keeps only the CDR3 DNA: 51 bases, framed from base 1. Explained via the paper, the time point label denotes: cells obtained before transplantation from donor or recipient. CD3+CD4+ and CD3+CD8+ populations were FACS-sorted from unstimulated pre-transplant donor and recipient cells taken from spleen or lymph nodes. The chain joins TRBV27 to TRBJ1-2; 7 junctional bases match TRBD1. Sequenced here: unstimulated CD8+ T cells sorted from spleen or lymph node cells, sampled before intestinal transplant. The sequence came from a human donor who received an intestinal transplant. CDR3 region: CASSSHPYMTGPKGYTF. The bases are TGTGCCAGCAGTTCACACCCCTACATGACAGGGCCCAAGGGCTACACCTTC.